The 15 T cell receptor beta chains below all came from one sample that was sequenced in a study of blood T cell repertoires in COVID-19 (TCRdb year 2020). Library prep was done by the immunoSEQ multiplex PCR assay. Entries here come from immuneACCESS through TCRdb and include only in-frame sequences with V and J called. Some clones fail to appear in such tables; in the studies checked, an unresolved V gene covers under half of the shortfall, and the cause of the remainder is unknown. The sample table lists roughly 200,000 clones, 80% to 90% of them with a count of one. Roughly 4.9% of the sample is taken by the ten largest. The sequenced material came from PBMCs or T cells enriched from blood (not recorded which). These receptors were collected from a young woman who had been exposed to COVID-19.

The J gene is TRBJ2-1, the V gene TRBV30; tentatively, D is TRBD2 (6 bases). This CDR3 comprises 13 residues. The germline gives CDR1 GTSNPN, CDR2 SVGIG (reference sequence). The V end was cut by 4 bases, the J end by 3 bases, with 10 bases between. The CDR3 spells CAWTPGSYNEQFF. The CDR3 DNA reads as TGTGCCTGGACCCCCGGGAGCTACAATGAGCAGTTCTTC.

V gene TRBV19 combines with J gene TRBJ1-1, with a possible D match to TRBD1 (5 bases). Germline CDR1 reads LNHDA; CDR2 reads SQIVND (reference sequence). The V and J ends lost 6 bases and 3 bases respectively, with 14 bases between them. There are 14 residues in the CDR3. This CDR3 reads CASSRVLRDTEAFF. In DNA form, the CDR3 reads TGTGCCAGTAGCAGGGTCTTACGGGACACTGAAGCTTTCTTT.

This chain connects TRBV5-1 to TRBJ2-1; 11 bases fit TRBD2. The CDR3 consists of 14 residues. V gave up 4 bases and J gave up 4 bases; unmatched junction bases: 1. Germline V gives CDR1 SGHRS, CDR2 YFSETQ. CDR3 region: CASSGTSGYNEQFF. DNA for the CDR3: TGCGCCAGCAGCGGGACTAGCGGATACAATGAGCAGTTCTTC.

The gene calls are TRBV19 and TRBJ1-1; 9 nucleotides align to TRBD1. The CDR3 extends over 14 amino acids. With 6 bases clipped from V and 5 bases from J, the junction kept 7 bases outside the gene matches. Per germline, CDR1 LNHDA and CDR2 SQIVND (reference sequence). This CDR3 is CASRATGGRTEAFF. Written as DNA, the CDR3 is TGTGCCAGTAGAGCGACAGGGGGTAGGACTGAAGCTTTCTTT.

V gene TRBV27 combines with J gene TRBJ2-1; TRBD1 is a possible D gene (6 bases). Germline V gives CDR1 MNHEY, CDR2 SMNVEV (reference sequence). The CDR3 is 14 residues long. Trimming took 5 bases from V and 5 from J, leaving 13 bases between them. The chain's CDR3 is CASSIDRTHNEQFF. The CDR3, as DNA: TGTGCCAGCAGTATCGACAGGACCCACAATGAGCAGTTCTTC.

The V and J genes are TRBV19 and TRBJ1-2; D is uncertain. The V gene's germline CDR1 is LNHDA and CDR2 SQIVND (reference sequence). V was clipped by 7 bases and J by 1 base, with 7 bases between them. This CDR3 is 12 amino acids long. The CDR3 here is CASKRGNYGYTF. Written as DNA, the CDR3 is TGTGCCAGTAAACGGGGTAACTATGGCTACACCTTC.

V usage is TRBV2 and J usage is TRBJ1-5, with D hard to call. Germline V gives CDR1 SNHLY, CDR2 FYNNEI. The CDR3 runs 13 residues. V was cut by 7 bases and J by 5 bases, with 12 bases left in between. The CDR3 coding sequence is TGTGCCAGCACCCAGACTCAAGATCAGCCCCAGCATTTT. Translating gives CASTQTQDQPQHF.

With respect to this clone: Within the sample, other DNA sequences also encode this same CDR3. The J gene is TRBJ1-4, the V gene TRBV12-3 or TRBV12-4; D not resolved. Trimming took 5 bases from V and 4 from J, leaving 2 bases between them. The CDR3 covers 11 residues. The DNA of the CDR3 is TGTGCCAGCAGTCTTAATGAAAAACTGTTTTTT. This sequence encodes CASSLNEKLFF.

CDR3 loop: CASSLSAGAHHGELFF. The DNA of the CDR3 is TGTGCCAGCAGCTTGTCTGCGGGGGCGCATCACGGGGAGCTGTTTTTT. The chain recombines TRBV5-4 with TRBJ2-2, with D perhaps matching TRBD2 (7 bases). V lost 1 base, J lost 7 bases, and 17 bases lay in between. CDR1 and CDR2 from the germline V gene are SGHNT and YYREEE (reference sequence). The CDR3 is 16 amino acids.

This chain connects TRBV2 to TRBJ2-7; 8 nucleotides align to TRBD1. The CDR3 contains 14 residues. Germline CDR1 reads SNHLY; CDR2 reads FYNNEI. The J segment lost 1 base and the V segment lost 2 bases, leaving 1 base of the junction unmatched. The CDR3 spells CASSEQGASYEQYF. The DNA of the CDR3 is TGTGCCAGCAGTGAACAGGGGGCGTCCTACGAGCAGTACTTC.

This clone came up a few times. This chain joins TRBV18 and TRBJ1-1; a possible D gene is TRBD1 (6 bases). V gave up 8 bases and J gave up 0 bases, with 19 bases separating them. Germline V gene lookup returns CDR1 KGHSH and CDR2 LQKENI. The CDR3 consists of 16 residues. CDR3 amino acids: CASTSKTGKLNTEAFF. CDR3 nucleotide sequence: TGTGCCAGCACATCGAAAACAGGGAAATTGAACACTGAAGCTTTCTTT.

The chain couples TRBV2 to TRBJ1-6; D not resolved. V lost 4 bases and J 9 bases, leaving 4 bases between the germline ends. CDR3 length: 11 amino acids. CDR1 SNHLY and CDR2 FYNNEI come from the germline V gene. This CDR3 reads CASSVRSPLHF. In nucleotides, the CDR3 is TGTGCCAGCAGTGTGCGTTCACCCCTCCACTTT.

This clone was seen at least ten times. This chain links TRBV5-6 with TRBJ2-3, with TRBD1 matching 9 bases. J gave up 4 bases and V 0 bases, and 12 bases lay outside the gene matches. The CDR3 covers 18 residues. The germline gives CDR1 SGHDT, CDR2 YYEEEE. In DNA, the CDR3 is TGTGCCAGCAGCTTGGCGTCGGGTGGACAGGGGAAGGCAGATACGCAGTATTTT. Its protein is CASSLASGGQGKADTQYF. The full variable domain, in which reference TRBV5-6 and TRBJ2-3 provide the parts outside the CDR3, is DAGVTQSPTHLIKTRGQQVTLRCSPKSGHDTVSWYQQALGQGPQFIFQYYEEEERQRGNFPDRFSGHQFPNYSSELNVNALLLGDSALYLCASSLASGGQGKADTQYFGPGTRLTVL.

This chain connects TRBV27 to TRBJ1-1, with TRBD1 matching 8 bases. This CDR3 has 14 residues. The V gene's germline CDR1 is MNHEY and CDR2 SMNVEV (reference sequence). The V segment lost 0 bases and the J segment 4 bases; nucleotides outside the gene matches: 1. The CDR3 coding sequence is TGTGCCAGCAGTTTATCCCAGGGGGCCACTGAAGCTTTCTTT. Translated, it gives CASSLSQGATEAFF.

The gene calls are TRBV19 and TRBJ2-1; maybe TRBD2 (5 bases). The CDR3 is 15 amino acids. The V and J ends lost 4 bases and 1 base respectively, with 11 bases between them. The germline gives CDR1 LNHDA, CDR2 SQIVND (reference sequence). The CDR3 region is CASSTRTLSYNEQFF. The DNA of the CDR3 is TGTGCCAGTAGTACCCGGACTCTTTCCTACAATGAGCAGTTCTTC.